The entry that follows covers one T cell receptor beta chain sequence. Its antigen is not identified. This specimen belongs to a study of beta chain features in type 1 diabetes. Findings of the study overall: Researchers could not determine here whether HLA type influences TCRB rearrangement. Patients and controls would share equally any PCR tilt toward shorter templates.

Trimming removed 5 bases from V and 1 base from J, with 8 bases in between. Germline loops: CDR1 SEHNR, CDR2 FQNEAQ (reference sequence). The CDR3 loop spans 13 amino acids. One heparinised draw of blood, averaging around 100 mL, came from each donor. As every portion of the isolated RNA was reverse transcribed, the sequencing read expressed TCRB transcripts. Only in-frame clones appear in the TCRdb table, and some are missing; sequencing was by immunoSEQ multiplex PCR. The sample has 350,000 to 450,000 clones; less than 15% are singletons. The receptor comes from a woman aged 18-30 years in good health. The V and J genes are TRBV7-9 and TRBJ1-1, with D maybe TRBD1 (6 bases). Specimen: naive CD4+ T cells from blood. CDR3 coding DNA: TGTGCCAGCAGCGAACAGGGGAACACTGAAGCTTTCTTT. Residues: CASSEQGNTEAFF. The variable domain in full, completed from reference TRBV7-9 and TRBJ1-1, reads DTGVSQNPRHKITKRGQNVTFRCDPISEHNRLYWYRQTLGQGPEFLTYFQNEAQLEKSRLLSDRFSAERPKGSFSTLEIQRTEQGDSAMYLCASSEQGNTEAFFGQGTRLTVV.